This entry describes one T cell receptor beta chain. Original handling: The assay estimated nucleated cells by amplifying reference gene primers. The data were produced by immunoSEQ multiplex PCR, yet TCRdb's version contains in-frame clones alone and is incomplete. Clonal size and the V and J genes are those of that table, whereas D and trimming came from the DNA. The sample yields approximately 88,000 clones, under 90% seen once. The data originate from a study of blood T cell repertoires in COVID-19. Across the study: Donors in the United States, Italy and Spain gave samples during acute or convalescent COVID-19. PBMCs, B-cell-depleted T cells, or T cells provided the cDNA or gDNA that made up the material.

V lost 5 bases and J lost 6, with 11 bases in between. From germline, CDR1 is SGHTS and CDR2 YDEGEE. This CDR3 is built from 13 residues. The clonotype originates from a woman aged 70 to 79 with acute or convalescent COVID-19. The source material was peripheral blood. The rearrangement links TRBV5-8 to TRBJ2-2; a weak D match, TRBD2 (6 bases). The CDR3 bases are TGTGCCAGCAGGAGTCGCGGGGCCGGGGAGCTGTTTTTT. Encoded protein: CASRSRGAGELFF.